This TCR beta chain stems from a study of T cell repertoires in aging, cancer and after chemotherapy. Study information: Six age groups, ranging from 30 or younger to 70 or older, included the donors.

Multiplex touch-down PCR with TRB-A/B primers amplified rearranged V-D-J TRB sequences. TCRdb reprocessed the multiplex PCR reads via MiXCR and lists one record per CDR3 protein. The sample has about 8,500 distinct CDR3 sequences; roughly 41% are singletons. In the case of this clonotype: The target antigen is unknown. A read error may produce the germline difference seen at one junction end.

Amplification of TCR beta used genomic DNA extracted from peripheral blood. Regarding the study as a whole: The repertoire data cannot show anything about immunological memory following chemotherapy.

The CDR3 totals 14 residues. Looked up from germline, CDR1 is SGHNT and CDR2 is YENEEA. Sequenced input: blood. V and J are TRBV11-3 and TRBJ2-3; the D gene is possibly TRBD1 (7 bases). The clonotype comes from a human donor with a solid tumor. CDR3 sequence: CASSLEGASDTQYF. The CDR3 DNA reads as TGCGCCAGCAGCTTGGAGGGGGCGTCAGATACGCAGTATTTT.